A single TCR beta chain is shown here with its context. Its antigen is not known. Each sample had two DNA replicates, about 0.52 ug blood or about 1.5 ug tissue. Measured with immunoSEQ multiplex PCR; TCRdb has only the in-frame clones, and not every one. The sample yields about 28,000 clones, 80% seen once. This sample was included in a study of early stage breast cancer tumors. The CDR3 has 13 residues. Germline CDR1 is MNHEY and CDR2 is SVGAGI. Between the trimmed V and J ends, which lost 6 bases and 8 bases, there was a span of 16 bases. Study-wide results and limits: Commonly generated sequences made up most enriched TCRB sequences shared between patients.

The sequenced material came from blood. This chain uses TRBV6-5 with TRBJ1-2; D unresolved. This receptor was identified in a person aged 55-75 years with breast cancer. CDR3 in amino acids: CASSPTFGYGYTF. The DNA of the CDR3 is TGTGCCAGCAGCCCTACATTCGGGTACGGCTACACCTTC.